This T cell receptor (beta chain) was observed in a study of T cells in Graves' hyperthyroidism and ophthalmopathy. The study enrolled patients aged 18 to 65 with newly diagnosed hyperthyroidism of under 2 months' duration. This sample holds PBMCs from about 9.3 ml fresh peripheral blood. Note on this clonotype: One end of the junction does not line up with germline, which may come from a read error.

CDR1 and CDR2 from the germline V gene are SQVTM and ANQGSEA. This CDR3 contains 13 residues. TCR beta CDR3 regions were amplified from RNA. TCR CDR3 underwent first-round RT-PCR with the HTBI primer set. TCRdb fed the multiplex PCR reads into MiXCR, producing one record per CDR3 protein. Here the sample spans nearly 750,000 distinct CDR3 sequences, 35% being singletons. This chain links TRBV29-1 with TRBJ1-3; D not resolved. The receptor's source is a middle-aged woman with Graves' hyperthyroidism. Sequencing used blood. CDR3 in DNA: TGCAGCGCCCTGTCAGCAGACGGAAACACCATAGATTTT. Its protein product is CSALSADGNTIDF.